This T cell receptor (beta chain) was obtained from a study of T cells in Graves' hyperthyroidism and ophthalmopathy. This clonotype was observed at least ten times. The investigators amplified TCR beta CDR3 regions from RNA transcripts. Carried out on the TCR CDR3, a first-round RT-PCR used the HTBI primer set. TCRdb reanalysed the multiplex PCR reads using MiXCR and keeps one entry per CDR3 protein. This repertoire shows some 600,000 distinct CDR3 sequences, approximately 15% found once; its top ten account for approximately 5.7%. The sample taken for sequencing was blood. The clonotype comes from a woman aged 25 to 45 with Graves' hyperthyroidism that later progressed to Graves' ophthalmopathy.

The CDR3 is CASSPVGTGDGYTF. CDR3 DNA: TGCGCCAGCAGCCCCGTGGGGACAGGGGACGGCTACACCTTC. V gene TRBV5-1 combines with J gene TRBJ1-2, with 10 bases that match TRBD1. The CDR3 runs to 14 residues. V shed 4 bases, J shed 8 bases, and the junction held 8 bases outside the gene matches. CDR1 is SGHRS and CDR2 is YFSETQ in the germline V gene. The full variable domain, its missing parts supplied by reference TRBV5-1 and TRBJ1-2, is KAGVTQTPRYLIKTRGQQVTLSCSPISGHRSVSWYQQTPGQGLQFLFEYFSETQRNKGNFPGRFSGRQFSNSRSEMNVSTLELGDSALYLCASSPVGTGDGYTFGSGTRLTVV.